The rows below give T cell receptor beta chains drawn from one sample of a study of T cells in tuberculosis. Data came from immunoSEQ multiplex PCR; TCRdb stores just in-frame clones and leaves some out. The profile shows 55,000 to 65,000 clones, approximately 80% of them singletons. The sample was CD1b-GMM tetramer-negative cells sorted from PBMCs. Source of these receptors: an adult woman with latent tuberculosis. CDR3s include the opening cysteine and the closing phenylalanine or tryptophan. The D gene is left open where the match is weak. Some rows have no size entry. The others give once, few or many, or a class for an expanded clone.

NA	TRBJ2-7	TRBV28	NA	TGTGCCAGCAGCCCCGCAAAAGGACAAACCTACGAGCAGTACTTC	CASSPAKGQTYEQYF
NA	TRBJ2-2	TRBV7-3	NA	TGTGCCAGCAGCTCCAATTGGGCGAAGAACACCGGGGAGCTGTTTTTT	CASSSNWAKNTGELFF
NA	TRBJ2-7	TRBV9	NA	TGTGCCAGCAGCGTAGCGGACAGCCCACTCAGCTCCTACGAGCAGTACTTC	CASSVADSPLSSYEQYF
NA	TRBJ2-1	TRBV5-4	TRBD2	TGTGCCAGCAGCTTGGGCGGGAGGGCCTACAATGAGCAGTTCTTC	CASSLGGRAYNEQFF
NA	TRBJ1-1	TRBV18	NA	TGTGCCAGCTCACCCCGGGGGGGAACTGGCACTGAAGCTTTCTTT	CASSPRGGTGTEAFF
NA	TRBJ1-1	TRBV6-1	NA	TGTGCCAGCAGTCCCAAAACTGGGGGCGACACTGAAGCTTTCTTT	CASSPKTGGDTEAFF
once	TRBJ1-4	TRBV5-1	NA	TGCGCCAGCAGCTTGGATCGGGAAAAACTGTTTTTT	CASSLDREKLFF
few	TRBJ1-2	TRBV6-6	TRBD1	TGTGCCAGCAGCGACCCGAGACAGGGAAGCCACTATGGCTACACCTTC	CASSDPRQGSHYGYTF
once	TRBJ2-6	TRBV19	NA	TGTGCCAGTAGTCCCGGCGGCAGTGCCTCTGGGGCCAACGTCCTGACTTTC	CASSPGGSASGANVLTF
NA	TRBJ2-5	TRBV7-9	TRBD1	TGTGCCAGCAGCTATCCGGGACAGGCCTCGTACCAAGAGACCCAGTACTTC	CASSYPGQASYQETQYF
NA	TRBJ2-5	TRBV2	NA	TGTGCCAGCAGTACCACTAGGGCGACCCAGTACTTC	CASSTTRATQYF
NA	TRBJ2-2	TRBV19	NA	TGTGCCAGTAGTTTCGCGGGGACGGGGACCGGGGAGCTGTTTTTT	CASSFAGTGTGELFF
NA	TRBJ2-2	TRBV19	NA	TGTGCCAGTAGTATGTGGACAGTGAAGACCGGGGAGCTGTTTTTT	CASSMWTVKTGELFF
NA	TRBJ2-7	TRBV11-2	TRBD2	TGTGCCAGCAGCTTAGATCTGACAGCGGGAGGGCCCTACGAGCAGTACTTC	CASSLDLTAGGPYEQYF
NA	TRBJ2-6	TRBV5-6	NA	TGTGCCAGCAGCTTGGGGGGAGGCAGAAGCTCTGGGGCCAACGTCCTGACTTTC	CASSLGGGRSSGANVLTF
NA	TRBJ1-3	TRBV4-2	NA	TGTGCCAGCAGCCAAGACGGGGGGATGACTGGAAACACCATATATTTT	CASSQDGGMTGNTIYF
NA	TRBJ2-3	TRBV27	TRBD2	TGTGCCAGTACCCGAATCCGGAGCGGGAGCCGCACAGATACGCAGTATTTT	CASTRIRSGSRTDTQYF
few	TRBJ2-2	TRBV10-3	TRBD2	TGTGCCATACGACTAGCGGGAGACACCGGGGAGCTGTTTTTT	CAIRLAGDTGELFF
NA	TRBJ1-5	TRBV11-2	NA	TGTGCCAGCAGCTTAGGAGGGAGAAGGCAGCCCCAGCATTTT	CASSLGGRRQPQHF
NA	TRBJ2-3	TRBV28	TRBD2	TGTGCCAGCAGTTTCGGGGGAGCTCCCGGGACTAGCGGGTTCTTAGATACGCAGTATTTT	CASSFGGAPGTSGFLDTQYF
NA	TRBJ2-5	TRBV2	TRBD2	TGTGCCAGCAGGGACCTAGCGGGAGTGGGGGAGACCCAGTACTTC	CASRDLAGVGETQYF
once	TRBJ2-5	TRBV19	TRBD2	TGTGCCAGTAGTAGGGGACTAGTAGAGACCCAGTACTTC	CASSRGLVETQYF
NA	TRBJ1-2	TRBV15	NA	TGTGCCACCAGCAGCGAGGGCTGGGGCTATGGCTACACCTTC	CATSSEGWGYGYTF
once	TRBJ2-5	TRBV14	NA	TGTGCCAGCAGCCAGGGTAACACGGGGACAAAAGAGACCCAGTACTTC	CASSQGNTGTKETQYF
NA	TRBJ2-1	TRBV19	TRBD2	TGTGCCAGTAGTTCGGGACTAGGCTTTAATGAGCAGTTCTTC	CASSSGLGFNEQFF
NA	TRBJ2-3	TRBV19	NA	TGTGCCAGTAGTATTAAGATCCAGGGGCGCTACACAGATACGCAGTATTTT	CASSIKIQGRYTDTQYF
NA	TRBJ2-1	TRBV2	TRBD2	TGTGCCAGCAGTGATGTTGGACTAGCGGGAGCCAATGAGCAGTTCTTC	CASSDVGLAGANEQFF
NA	TRBJ2-3	TRBV9	TRBD2	TGTGCCAGCAATCGGGGGCGGGGGGCCCCAGATACGCAGTATTTT	CASNRGRGAPDTQYF
once	TRBJ1-1	TRBV4-2	NA	TGTGCCAGCAGCATACAAGACACTGAAGCTTTCTTT	CASSIQDTEAFF
once	TRBJ2-5	TRBV11-2	NA	TGTGCCAGCAGTAGGGGAGGGGGATACCAAGAGACCCAGTACTTC	CASSRGGGYQETQYF
NA	TRBJ1-2	TRBV5-5	NA	TGTGCCAGCAGCTTGAGTAGAGGATTGGGAGAAGGCTACACCTTC	CASSLSRGLGEGYTF
NA	TRBJ2-7	TRBV18	NA	TGTGCCAGCTCACCACGCGAGGGAGACGAGCAGTACTTC	CASSPREGDEQYF
NA	TRBJ2-1	TRBV25-1	NA	TGTGCCAGTGCGGAAGGGGGACCCTACAATGAGCAGTTCTTC	CASAEGGPYNEQFF
NA	TRBJ1-1	TRBV28	NA	TGTGCCAGCAGCAAAGGAGGGATGAACACTGAAGCTTTCTTT	CASSKGGMNTEAFF
few	TRBJ1-4	TRBV29-1	NA	TGCAGCGTTTCTACCAGGGGCATGGCTAATGAAAAACTGTTTTTT	CSVSTRGMANEKLFF
NA	TRBJ2-7	TRBV6-5	NA	TGTGCCAGCAGTTATAGCCGGGGGGAGCAGTACTTC	CASSYSRGEQYF
NA	TRBJ1-5	TRBV15	TRBD1	TGTGCCACCAGCAGAGGGAGGACAGGGGCAACCAATCAGCCCCAGCATTTT	CATSRGRTGATNQPQHF